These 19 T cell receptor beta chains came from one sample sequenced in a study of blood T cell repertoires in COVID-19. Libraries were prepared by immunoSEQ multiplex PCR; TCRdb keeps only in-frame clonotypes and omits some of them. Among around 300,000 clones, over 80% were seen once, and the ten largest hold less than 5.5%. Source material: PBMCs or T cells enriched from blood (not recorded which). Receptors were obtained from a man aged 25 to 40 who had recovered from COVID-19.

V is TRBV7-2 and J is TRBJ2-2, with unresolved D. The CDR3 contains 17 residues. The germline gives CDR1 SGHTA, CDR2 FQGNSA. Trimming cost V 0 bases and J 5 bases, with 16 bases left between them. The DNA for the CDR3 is TGTGCCAGCAGCTTAGCTGTAGGTCTAGGAGAGACCGGGGAGCTGTTTTTT. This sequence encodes CASSLAVGLGETGELFF.

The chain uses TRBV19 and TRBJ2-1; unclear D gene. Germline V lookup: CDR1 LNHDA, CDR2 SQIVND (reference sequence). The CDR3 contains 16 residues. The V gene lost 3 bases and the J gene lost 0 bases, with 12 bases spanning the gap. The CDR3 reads CASSIIVSSSYNEQFF. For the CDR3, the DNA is TGTGCCAGTAGTATCATAGTCTCAAGCTCCTACAATGAGCAGTTCTTC.

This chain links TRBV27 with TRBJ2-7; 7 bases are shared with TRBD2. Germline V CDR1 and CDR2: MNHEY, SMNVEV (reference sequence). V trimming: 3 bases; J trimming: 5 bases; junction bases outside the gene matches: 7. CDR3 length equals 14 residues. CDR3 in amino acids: CASSFRDYTDEQYF. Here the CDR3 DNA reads TGTGCCAGCAGTTTCCGGGACTACACGGACGAGCAGTACTTC.

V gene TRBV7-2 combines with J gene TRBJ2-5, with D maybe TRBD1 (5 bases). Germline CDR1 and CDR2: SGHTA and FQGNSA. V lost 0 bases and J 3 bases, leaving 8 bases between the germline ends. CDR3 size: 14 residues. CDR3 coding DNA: TGTGCCAGCAGCTTAGCGTCGACAGAAGAGACCCAGTACTTC. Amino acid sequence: CASSLASTEETQYF.

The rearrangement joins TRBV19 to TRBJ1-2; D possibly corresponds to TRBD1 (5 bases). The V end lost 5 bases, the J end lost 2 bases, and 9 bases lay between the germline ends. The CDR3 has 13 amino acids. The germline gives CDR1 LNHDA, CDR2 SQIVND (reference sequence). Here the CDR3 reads CASSPSGNYGYTF. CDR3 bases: TGTGCCAGTAGTCCGTCAGGGAACTATGGCTACACCTTC.

DNA for the CDR3: TGCGCCAGCACCCGGGCAGGGGGTAATAATTCACCCCTCCACTTT. This codes for CASTRAGGNNSPLHF. V is TRBV5-1 and J is TRBJ1-6, with 7 bases matching TRBD1. Germline CDR1 SGHRS, CDR2 YFSETQ. V shed 6 bases, J shed 5 bases, and the junction held 8 bases outside the gene matches. This CDR3 spans 15 amino acids.

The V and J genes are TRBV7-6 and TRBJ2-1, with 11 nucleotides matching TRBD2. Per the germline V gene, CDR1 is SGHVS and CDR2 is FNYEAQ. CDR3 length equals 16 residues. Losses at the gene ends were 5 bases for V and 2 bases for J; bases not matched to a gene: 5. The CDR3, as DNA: TGTGCCAGCAGCCGCGGGACTAGCGGTACCTACAATGAGCAGTTCTTC. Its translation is CASSRGTSGTYNEQFF.

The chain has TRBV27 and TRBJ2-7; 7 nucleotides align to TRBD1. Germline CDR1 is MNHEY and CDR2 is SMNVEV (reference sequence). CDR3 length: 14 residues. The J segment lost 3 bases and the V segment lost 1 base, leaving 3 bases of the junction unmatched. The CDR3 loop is CASSLYPGGYEQYF. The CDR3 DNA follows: TGTGCCAGCAGTTTATACCCAGGGGGCTACGAGCAGTACTTC.

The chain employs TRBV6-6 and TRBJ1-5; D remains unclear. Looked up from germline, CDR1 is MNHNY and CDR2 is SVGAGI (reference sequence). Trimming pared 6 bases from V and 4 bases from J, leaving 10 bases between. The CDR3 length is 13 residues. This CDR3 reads CASSHPGNQPQHF. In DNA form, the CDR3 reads TGTGCCAGCAGCCACCCCGGGAATCAGCCCCAGCATTTT.

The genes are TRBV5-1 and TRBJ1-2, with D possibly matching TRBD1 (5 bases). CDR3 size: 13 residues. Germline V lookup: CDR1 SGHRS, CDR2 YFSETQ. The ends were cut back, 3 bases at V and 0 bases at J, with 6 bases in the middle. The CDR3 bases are TGCGCCAGCAGCTCACAGGCTAACTATGGCTACACCTTC. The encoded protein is CASSSQANYGYTF.

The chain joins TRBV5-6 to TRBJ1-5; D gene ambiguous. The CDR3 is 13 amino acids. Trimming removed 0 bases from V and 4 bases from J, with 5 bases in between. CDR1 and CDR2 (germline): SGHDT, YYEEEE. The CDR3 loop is CASSLGQNQPQHF. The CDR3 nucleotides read TGTGCCAGCAGCTTGGGACAAAATCAGCCCCAGCATTTT.

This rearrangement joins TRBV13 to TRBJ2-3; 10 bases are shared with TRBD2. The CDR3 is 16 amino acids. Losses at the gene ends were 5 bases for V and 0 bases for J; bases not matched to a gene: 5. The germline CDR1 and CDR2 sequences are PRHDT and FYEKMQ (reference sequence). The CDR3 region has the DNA TGTGCCAGCAGCCTACGGACTAGCGGAAGCACAGATACGCAGTATTTT. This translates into CASSLRTSGSTDTQYF.

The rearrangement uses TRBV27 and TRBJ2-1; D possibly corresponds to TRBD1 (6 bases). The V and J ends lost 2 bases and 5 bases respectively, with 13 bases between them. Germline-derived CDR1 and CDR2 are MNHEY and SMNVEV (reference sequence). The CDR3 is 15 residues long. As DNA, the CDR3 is TGTGCCAGCAGTTTACTGGGGGCGAGGAACAATGAGCAGTTCTTC. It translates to CASSLLGARNNEQFF.

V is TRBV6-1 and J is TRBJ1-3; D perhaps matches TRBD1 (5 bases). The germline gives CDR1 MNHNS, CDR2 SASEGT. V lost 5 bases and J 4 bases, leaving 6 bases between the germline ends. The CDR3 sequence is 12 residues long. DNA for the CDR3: TGTGCCAGCAGTTCAGGGGGAAACACCATATATTTT. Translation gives CASSSGGNTIYF.

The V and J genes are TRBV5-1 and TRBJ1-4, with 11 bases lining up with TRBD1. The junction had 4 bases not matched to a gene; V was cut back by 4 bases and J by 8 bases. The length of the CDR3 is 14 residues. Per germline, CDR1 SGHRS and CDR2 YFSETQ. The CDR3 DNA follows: TGCGCCAGCAGCCGAGGACAGGGGGCGGAAAAACTGTTTTTT. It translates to CASSRGQGAEKLFF.

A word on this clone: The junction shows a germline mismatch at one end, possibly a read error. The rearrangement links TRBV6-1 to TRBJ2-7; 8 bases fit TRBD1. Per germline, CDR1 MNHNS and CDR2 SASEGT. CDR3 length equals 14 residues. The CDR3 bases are TGTGCCAGCAGGGAAGGACAGGGATACTACGAGCAGTACTTC. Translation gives CASREGQGYYEQYF.

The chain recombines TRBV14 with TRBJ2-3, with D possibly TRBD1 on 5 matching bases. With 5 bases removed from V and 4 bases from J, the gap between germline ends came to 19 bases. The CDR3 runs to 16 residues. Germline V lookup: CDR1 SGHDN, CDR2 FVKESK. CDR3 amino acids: CASSNRAGLGSDTQYF. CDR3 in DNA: TGTGCCAGCAGCAACCGTGCAGGGTTAGGATCAGATACGCAGTATTTT.

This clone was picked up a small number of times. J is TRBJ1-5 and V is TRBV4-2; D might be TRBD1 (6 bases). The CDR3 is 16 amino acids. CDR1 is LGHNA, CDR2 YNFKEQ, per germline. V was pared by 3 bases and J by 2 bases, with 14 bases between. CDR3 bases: TGTGCCAGCAGCCAGGGGGCGGGGGCGGGCAATCAGCCCCAGCATTTT. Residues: CASSQGAGAGNQPQHF.

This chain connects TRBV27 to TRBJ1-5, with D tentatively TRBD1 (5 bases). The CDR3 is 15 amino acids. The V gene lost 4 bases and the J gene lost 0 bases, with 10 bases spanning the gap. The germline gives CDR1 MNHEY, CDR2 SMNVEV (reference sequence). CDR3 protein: CASSYGGYSNQPQHF. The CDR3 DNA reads TGTGCCAGCAGTTACGGGGGGTATAGCAATCAGCCCCAGCATTTT.